This TCR beta chain derives from a study of patients and donors after allogeneic stem cell transplantation. This clonotype was detected only a few times. The V end was cut by 9 bases, the J end by 2 bases, with 7 bases between. The CDR3 covers 11 residues. Germline-derived CDR1 and CDR2 are SNHLY and FYNNEI. Each CDR3 protein gets one entry after TCRdb re-called the RT-PCR reads with MiXCR. The sample holds 200,000 to 250,000 distinct CDR3 sequences, around 14% seen once. The clonotype originates from a human donor who was either an allogeneic HSCT recipient or a stem cell or donor lymphocyte infusion donor (not recorded which). It is not recorded whose cells these are; they may come from a transplant donor. Sequenced sample: blood, either unsorted or a sorted T cell fraction (not recorded which). The rearrangement links TRBV2 to TRBJ2-5; no definite D call. In DNA form, the CDR3 reads TGTGCCAGTTCTACTCAAGAGACCCAGTACTTC. Translated, it gives CASSTQETQYF.